A selection of T cell receptor beta chains follows, all from one sample in a study of regulatory T cells in long-lasting Graves disease. TCRdb analysed the multiplex PCR reads with MiXCR anew, one entry per CDR3 protein. The sample consists of around 230,000 distinct CDR3 sequences, approximately 20% of them appearing once. The input for sequencing was peripheral blood mononuclear cells (PBMCs), taken at new diagnosis, from a patient treated with antithyroid drugs. These receptors were taken from a female donor with Graves disease. CDR3s include the opening cysteine and the closing phenylalanine or tryptophan. A D gene is named only where the DNA matches it firmly. Size tells how often a clone was seen (once, few, many) or the class of an expanded clone, and some rows leave it out.

clone size	J gene	V gene	D gene	CDR3 protein	CDR3 DNA
-	TRBJ2-1	TRBV13	TRBD2	CASSLELAGVYEQFF	TGTGCCAGCAGCTTAGAACTAGCGGGAGTGTATGAGCAGTTCTTC
-	TRBJ2-7	TRBV27	-	CASSPASIAYEQYF	TGTGCCAGCAGTCCCGCTAGCATAGCCTACGAGCAGTACTTC
many	TRBJ2-2	TRBV6-9	TRBD2	CASSYTRLAGNTGELFF	TGTGCCAGCAGTTATACTCGGTTAGCGGGAAACACCGGGGAGCTGTTTTTT
many	TRBJ2-7	TRBV11-3	-	CASSLAYKAIGEQYF	TGTGCCAGCAGCTTAGCCTACAAGGCGATCGGCGAGCAGTACTTC
many	TRBJ2-5	TRBV19	-	CASSIGIEETQYF	TGTGCCAGTAGTATTGGGATTGAAGAGACCCAGTACTTC
few	TRBJ2-5	TRBV5-4	-	CASRPGSNQETQYF	TGTGCCAGCAGACCTGGTAGTAATCAAGAGACCCAGTACTTC
many	TRBJ2-4	TRBV19	-	CASSIPGRNIQYF	TGTGCCAGTAGTATCCCGGGACGAAACATTCAGTACTTC
many	TRBJ1-1	TRBV7-9	TRBD1	CASKPADRQNTEAFF	TGTGCCAGCAAACCGGCGGACAGGCAAAACACTGAAGCTTTCTTT
-	TRBJ2-6	TRBV2	-	CASSGARQHSGANVLTF	TGTGCCAGCAGTGGGGCCCGCCAGCACTCTGGGGCCAACGTCCTGACTTTC
-	TRBJ2-3	TRBV4-1	-	CASSRRVAESTDTQYF	TGCGCCAGCAGCCGCCGGGTAGCGGAAAGCACAGATACGCAGTATTTT
-	TRBJ2-1	TRBV30	-	CAWSRGLAVNEQFF	TGTGCCTGGTCGCGGGGGCTAGCGGTCAATGAGCAGTTCTTC
many	TRBJ1-1	TRBV20-1	-	CSARVKGRGTYNTEAFF	TGCAGTGCTAGAGTGAAGGGTAGGGGGACCTACAACACTGAAGCTTTCTTT
many	TRBJ2-7	TRBV27	-	CASSLLPYVEQYF	TGTGCCAGCAGTTTACTCCCTTATGTCGAGCAGTACTTC
-	TRBJ2-1	TRBV20-1	-	CSASNPNSEQFF	TGCAGTGCTAGTAACCCGAACAGTGAGCAGTTCTTC